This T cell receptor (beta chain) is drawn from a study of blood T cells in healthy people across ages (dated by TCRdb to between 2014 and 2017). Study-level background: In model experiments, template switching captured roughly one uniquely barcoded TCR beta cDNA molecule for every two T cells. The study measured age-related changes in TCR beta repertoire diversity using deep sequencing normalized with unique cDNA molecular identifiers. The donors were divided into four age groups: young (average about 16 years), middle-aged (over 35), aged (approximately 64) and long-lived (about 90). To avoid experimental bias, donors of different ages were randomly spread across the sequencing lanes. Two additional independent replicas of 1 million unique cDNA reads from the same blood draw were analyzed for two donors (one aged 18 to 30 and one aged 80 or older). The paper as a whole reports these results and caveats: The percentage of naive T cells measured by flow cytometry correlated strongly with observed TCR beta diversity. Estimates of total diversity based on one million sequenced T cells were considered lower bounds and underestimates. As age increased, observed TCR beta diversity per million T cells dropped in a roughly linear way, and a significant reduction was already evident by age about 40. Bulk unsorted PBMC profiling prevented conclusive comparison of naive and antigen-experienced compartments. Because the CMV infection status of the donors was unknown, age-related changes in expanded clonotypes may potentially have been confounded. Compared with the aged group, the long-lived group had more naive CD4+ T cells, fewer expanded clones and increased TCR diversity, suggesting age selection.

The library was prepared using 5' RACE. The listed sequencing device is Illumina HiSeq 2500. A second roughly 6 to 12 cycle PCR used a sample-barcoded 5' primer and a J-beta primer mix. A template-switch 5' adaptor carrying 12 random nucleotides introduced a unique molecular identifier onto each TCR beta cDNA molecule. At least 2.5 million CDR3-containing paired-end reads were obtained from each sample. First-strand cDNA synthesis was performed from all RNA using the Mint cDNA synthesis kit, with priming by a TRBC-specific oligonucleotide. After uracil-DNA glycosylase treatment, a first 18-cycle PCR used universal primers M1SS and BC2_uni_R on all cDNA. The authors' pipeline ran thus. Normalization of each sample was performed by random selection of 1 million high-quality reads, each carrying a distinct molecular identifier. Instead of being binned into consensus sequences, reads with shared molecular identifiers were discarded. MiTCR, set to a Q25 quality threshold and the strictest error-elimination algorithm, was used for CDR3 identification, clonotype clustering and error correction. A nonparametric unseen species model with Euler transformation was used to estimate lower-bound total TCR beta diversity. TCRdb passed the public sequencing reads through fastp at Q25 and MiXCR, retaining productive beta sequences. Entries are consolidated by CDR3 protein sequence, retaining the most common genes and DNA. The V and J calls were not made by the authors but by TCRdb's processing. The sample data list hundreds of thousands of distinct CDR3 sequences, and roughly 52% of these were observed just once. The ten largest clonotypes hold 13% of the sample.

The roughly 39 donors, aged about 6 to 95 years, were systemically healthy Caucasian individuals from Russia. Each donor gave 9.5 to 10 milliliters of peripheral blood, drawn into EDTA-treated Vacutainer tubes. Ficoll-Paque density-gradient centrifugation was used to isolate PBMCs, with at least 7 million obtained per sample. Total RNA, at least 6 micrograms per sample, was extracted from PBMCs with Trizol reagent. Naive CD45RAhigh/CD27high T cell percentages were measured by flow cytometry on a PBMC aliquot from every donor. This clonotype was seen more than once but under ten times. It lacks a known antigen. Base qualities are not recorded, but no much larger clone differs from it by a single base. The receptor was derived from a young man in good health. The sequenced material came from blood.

The CDR3 reads as follows: CASSDNRKQYF. The DNA is TGTGCCAGCAGCGATAACAGGAAGCAGTACTTC. The sequence is built from TRBV28 and TRBJ2-7; TRBD1 could be the D gene, as 5 bases match. Reading the germline V gene gives CDR1 MDHEN and CDR2 SYDVKM. The CDR3 runs 11 amino acids, cysteine and phenylalanine included. Only the CDR3 part of the read is kept: 33 bases, read in frame from the first base. V gives up 6 bases and J gives up 8 bases, and the segment between their germline ends measures 11 bases. Reference TRBV28 and TRBJ2-7 proteins supply the regions before and after the CDR3; the full variable domain is: DVKVTQSSRYLVKRTGEKVFLECVQDMDHENMFWYRQDPGLGLRLIYFSYDVKMKEKGDIPEGYSVSREKKERFSLILESASTNQTSMYLCASSDNRKQYFGPGTRLTVT.